These 28 T cell receptor beta chains were all obtained from the same sample, sequenced in a study of blood T cell repertoires in COVID-19. The method was immunoSEQ multiplex PCR; TCRdb's version includes in-frame clones alone and lacks a portion of them. The data contain about 35,000 clones, roughly four fifths of them singletons. Sequenced input: peripheral blood. The receptors originated from a man older than 75 with active or convalescent COVID-19.

The chain joins TRBV29-1 to TRBJ1-4, with 7 positions matching TRBD1. V lost 4 bases, J lost 7 bases, and 6 bases stayed unmatched. This CDR3 comprises 13 residues. CDR1 and CDR2 from the germline V gene are SQVTM and ANQGSEA. CDR3 bases: TGCAGCGTTGTGGACAGGCGCCGTGAAAAACTGTTTTTT. This codes for CSVVDRRREKLFF.

J is TRBJ2-3 and V is TRBV5-1, with D possibly matching TRBD1 (5 bases). V lost 0 bases to trimming and J lost 0 bases, with 14 bases between them. CDR3 length equals 17 residues. Per the germline V gene, CDR1 is SGHRS and CDR2 is YFSETQ. CDR3: CASSLGQGVSSTDTQYF. As DNA, the CDR3 is TGCGCCAGCAGCTTGGGGCAAGGGGTCTCTAGCACAGATACGCAGTATTTT.

The chain combines TRBV7-6 with TRBJ2-7, with D perhaps matching TRBD2 (6 bases). The CDR3 loop spans 14 amino acids. The germline V gene has CDR1 SGHVS and CDR2 FNYEAQ. V lost 5 bases and J 5 bases, leaving 16 bases between the germline ends. The CDR3 DNA reads as TGTGCCAGCAGCCCGCTGGGACTCCTCGACGAGCAGTACTTC. Translation: CASSPLGLLDEQYF. Supplemented by reference TRBV7-6 and TRBJ2-7, the full variable domain reads GAGVSQSPRYKVTKRGQDVALRCDPISGHVSLYWYRQALGQGPEFLTYFNYEAQQDKSGLPNDRFSAERPEGSISTLTIQRTEQRDSAMYRCASSPLGLLDEQYFGPGTRLTVT.

J is TRBJ2-5 and V is TRBV9; weak D call: TRBD1 (6 bases). Germline V CDR1 and CDR2: SGDLS, YYNGEE. V was shortened by 3 bases and J by 4 bases, with 16 bases between the two germline ends. The length of the CDR3 is 15 residues. Here the CDR3 reads CASSGGTQAVETQYF. In nucleotides, the CDR3 is TGTGCCAGCAGCGGGGGGACACAAGCGGTAGAGACCCAGTACTTC.

The chain recombines TRBV24-1 with TRBJ2-3; 13 bases agree with TRBD2. From germline, CDR1 is KGHDR and CDR2 SFDVKD. Germline trimming cut 0 bases from V and 4 bases from J; bases unmatched to any gene: 6. CDR3 length: 18 amino acids. The CDR3 DNA reads as TGTGCCACCAGTGATTTGCAAGGACTAGCGGGAGATCCAGATACGCAGTATTTT. Translated: CATSDLQGLAGDPDTQYF.

This clone was counted a few times. V and J are TRBV2 and TRBJ2-3; TRBD2 is a possible D gene (5 bases). The CDR3 loop spans 12 amino acids. CDR1 is SNHLY, CDR2 FYNNEI, per germline. Trimming pared 7 bases from V and 7 bases from J, leaving 12 bases between. The CDR3 reads CASTPGSNTQYF. In DNA, the CDR3 is TGTGCCAGCACCCCGGGGAGTAATACGCAGTATTTT.

The rearrangement uses TRBV9 and TRBJ2-7; 13 positions agree with TRBD2. The trim removed 4 bases at V and 6 bases at J, leaving 4 bases unmatched. Germline V lookup: CDR1 SGDLS, CDR2 YYNGEE. This CDR3 is built from 14 residues. CDR3 region: CASSPRTSGSEQYF. The CDR3 DNA sequence: TGTGCCAGCAGCCCCCGGACTAGCGGGAGCGAGCAGTACTTC.

The rearrangement uses TRBV19 and TRBJ2-5; weak D call: TRBD2 (6 bases). Per the germline V gene, CDR1 is LNHDA and CDR2 is SQIVND (reference sequence). The CDR3 runs to 11 residues. Trimming took 6 bases from V and 4 from J, leaving 6 bases between them. The CDR3: CASRGGETQYF. The CDR3 DNA is TGTGCCAGTAGGGGGGGAGAGACCCAGTACTTC.

This chain links TRBV6-6 with TRBJ2-2; D gene uncertain. There are 13 residues in the CDR3. Trimming left V 7 bases short and J 5 bases short, with 11 bases between. The germline V gene encodes CDR1 MNHNY and CDR2 SVGAGI (reference sequence). The CDR3 DNA reads TGTGCCAGCAACGAACAGTTTACCGGGGAGCTGTTTTTT. This sequence encodes CASNEQFTGELFF.

The rearrangement joins TRBV7-9 to TRBJ2-5; 7 nucleotides match TRBD2. CDR3 length: 15 amino acids. The J segment lost 4 bases and the V segment lost 8 bases, leaving 13 bases of the junction unmatched. From germline, CDR1 is SEHNR and CDR2 FQNEAQ (reference sequence). The CDR3 protein is CASGEGKGSVETQYF. The CDR3 DNA reads TGTGCCAGCGGGGAGGGGAAAGGATCGGTAGAGACCCAGTACTTC.

This clone showed up just once. The chain links TRBV2 to TRBJ1-1, with TRBD1 identical over 8 bases. V shed 6 bases, J shed 3 bases, and the junction held 3 bases outside the gene matches. Per the germline V gene, CDR1 is SNHLY and CDR2 is FYNNEI. The CDR3 runs 13 residues. This CDR3 is CASRRQGHTEAFF. In nucleotides, the CDR3 is TGTGCCAGCAGGCGACAGGGGCACACTGAAGCTTTCTTT.

This rearrangement joins TRBV30 to TRBJ2-2; D might be TRBD2 (5 bases). The ends were cut back, 2 bases at V and 3 bases at J, with 10 bases in the middle. Looked up from germline, CDR1 is GTSNPN and CDR2 is SVGIG (reference sequence). The CDR3 runs 14 residues. This CDR3 is CAWSMRVDTGELFF. CDR3 DNA: TGTGCCTGGAGTATGAGGGTTGACACCGGGGAGCTGTTTTTT.

There are a few counts of this clone. V and J are TRBV7-6 and TRBJ2-3, with 8 bases matching TRBD2. In germline, CDR1 is SGHVS, CDR2 FNYEAQ. The J segment lost 7 bases and the V segment lost 0 bases, leaving 12 bases of the junction unmatched. The CDR3 is 17 amino acids. CDR3 protein: CASSLAMGSGTSNTQYF. The CDR3 coding sequence is TGTGCCAGCAGCTTAGCGATGGGTAGCGGGACAAGTAATACGCAGTATTTT.

A few counts support this clone. The V and J genes are TRBV7-3 and TRBJ2-1; 8 bases align to TRBD2. Germline loops: CDR1 SGHTA, CDR2 FQGTGA. The ends lost 4 bases at V and 6 bases at J; junction bases unmatched: 5. The CDR3 is made up of 14 amino acids. For the CDR3, the DNA is TGTGCCAGCAGCTCCCGGACTAGCCCCAATGAGCAGTTCTTC. As protein: CASSSRTSPNEQFF.

The chain recombines TRBV19 with TRBJ2-5; TRBD1 matches 10 bases. Trimming took 5 bases from V and 4 from J; bases not matched to a gene: 10. From germline, CDR1 is LNHDA and CDR2 SQIVND (reference sequence). The CDR3 runs to 16 residues. This CDR3 reads CASSLTRDRGRETQYF. CDR3 nucleotide sequence: TGTGCCAGTAGTCTAACCCGGGACAGGGGTCGAGAGACCCAGTACTTC.

The chain combines TRBV7-9 with TRBJ2-3, with a weak D call TRBD2 (6 bases). The germline V and J ends were trimmed by 2 bases and 2 bases, with 11 bases remaining between them. Germline V gene lookup returns CDR1 SEHNR and CDR2 FQNEAQ (reference sequence). The CDR3 sequence is 15 residues long. DNA of the CDR3: TGTGCCAGCAGCTTACCGGCGGGGTCCACAGATACGCAGTATTTT. Translation gives CASSLPAGSTDTQYF.

The chain carries TRBV6-5 and TRBJ1-6, with 7 bases matching TRBD1. The CDR3 loop spans 16 amino acids. Losses at the gene ends were 1 base for V and 8 bases for J; bases not matched to a gene: 8. The germline gives CDR1 MNHEY, CDR2 SVGAGI. CDR3 nucleotide sequence: TGTGCCAGCAGTTACTTTCGACAGGGCGAGGATTCACCCCTCCACTTT. This codes for CASSYFRQGEDSPLHF.

The chain employs TRBV19 and TRBJ1-5; TRBD1 matches at 7 bases. The germline gives CDR1 LNHDA, CDR2 SQIVND (reference sequence). Trimming cost V 5 bases and J 3 bases; bases outside gene matches: 7. The CDR3 has 15 amino acids. The CDR3 sequence is CASSVQGLDNQPQHF. CDR3 DNA sequence: TGTGCCAGTAGTGTACAGGGGCTGGACAATCAGCCCCAGCATTTT.

The chain is built from TRBV9 and TRBJ2-5; D is perhaps TRBD2 (6 bases). V lost 0 bases, J lost 7 bases, and 13 bases lay in between. This CDR3 has 14 amino acids. Germline-derived CDR1 and CDR2 are SGDLS and YYNGEE. CDR3 sequence reads: CASSVDGGEVTQYF. Written as DNA, the CDR3 is TGTGCCAGCAGCGTAGACGGGGGAGAGGTGACCCAGTACTTC.

The count of this clone is one. The gene calls are TRBV6-5 and TRBJ2-3, with 7 bases that match TRBD1. Germline assignment: CDR1 MNHEY and CDR2 SVGAGI. Trimming took 9 bases from V and 0 from J; bases not matched to a gene: 6. The CDR3 has 14 residues. CDR3 bases: TGTGCCAGTAGCCCGGGACAGAGCACAGATACGCAGTATTTT. As protein: CASSPGQSTDTQYF.

V is TRBV2 and J is TRBJ2-1, with TRBD1 matching 9 bases. Germline lookup yields CDR1 SNHLY and CDR2 FYNNEI. V was pared by 6 bases and J by 8 bases, with 11 bases of the junction left unmatched. CDR3 length equals 15 residues. The CDR3 coding sequence is TGTGCCAGCAGACCCGGGACAGGGCGCGTCTATGAGCAGTTCTTC. Its translation is CASRPGTGRVYEQFF.

This clone was observed a single time. The genes are TRBV11-3 and TRBJ2-2; the match to TRBD2 covers 13 bases. J gave up 6 bases and V 5 bases, and 9 bases lay outside the gene matches. This CDR3 region has 17 residues. Germline V gene data show CDR1 as SGHNT and CDR2 as YENEEA. CDR3 protein: CASSKWTSGRSAGELFF. The CDR3 DNA sequence: TGTGCCAGCAGCAAATGGACTAGCGGGAGATCGGCCGGGGAGCTGTTTTTT. The full variable domain, completed using reference TRBV11-3 and TRBJ2-2, is EAGVVQSPRYKIIEKKQPVAFWCNPISGHNTLYWYLQNLGQGPELLIRYENEEAVDDSQLPKDRFSAERLKGVDSTLKIQPAELGDSAVYLCASSKWTSGRSAGELFFGEGSRLTVL.

The table lists this clone with a count of one. The chain recombines TRBV10-3 with TRBJ1-1, with 9 bases that match TRBD1. The CDR3 is 13 residues long. V trimming: 7 bases; J trimming: 8 bases; junction bases outside the gene matches: 8. Germline V CDR1 and CDR2: ENHRY, SYGVKD. This chain's CDR3 is CAINTGTGLEAFF. CDR3 nucleotides: TGTGCCATCAACACCGGGACAGGGCTCGAAGCTTTCTTT.

The V and J genes are TRBV6-5 and TRBJ1-2; 7 nucleotides agree with TRBD1. Germline assignment: CDR1 MNHEY and CDR2 SVGAGI. The CDR3 loop spans 13 amino acids. The junction had 12 bases not matched to a gene; V was cut back by 9 bases and J by 8 bases. The CDR3 sequence is CASQNTGAVGYTF. CDR3 coding DNA: TGTGCCAGTCAAAATACAGGGGCGGTCGGCTACACCTTC.

The rearrangement uses TRBV19 and TRBJ2-1, with 10 nucleotides matching TRBD2. CDR1 and CDR2 (germline): LNHDA, SQIVND (reference sequence). The CDR3 runs 14 residues. Unmatched junction bases numbered 8, after V lost 6 bases and J lost 9 bases. The CDR3 DNA sequence: TGTGCCAGTAGCCTAGCGGGAGTCCATCCTGAGCAGTTCTTC. This codes for CASSLAGVHPEQFF.

The rearrangement uses TRBV10-3 and TRBJ2-7, with D perhaps matching TRBD2 (5 bases). The ends were cut back, 5 bases at V and 0 bases at J, with 17 bases in the middle. Germline CDR1 and CDR2: ENHRY and SYGVKD. This CDR3 has 16 amino acids. CDR3 protein: CAISNSGGPSSYEQYF. CDR3 DNA sequence: TGTGCCATCAGTAATTCTGGCGGGCCTAGCTCCTACGAGCAGTACTTC.

The J gene is TRBJ1-1, the V gene TRBV5-4, with 8 bases aligning to TRBD1. Trimming at V came to 4 bases and at J to 5 bases, leaving 10 bases not matched to a gene. The CDR3 spans 15 residues. CDR1 and CDR2 from the germline V gene are SGHNT and YYREEE (reference sequence). CDR3 protein: CASSANRGLGTEAFF. CDR3 in DNA: TGTGCCAGCAGCGCCAACAGGGGGTTAGGAACTGAAGCTTTCTTT.

The rearrangement uses TRBV24-1 and TRBJ2-2; D possibly corresponds to TRBD1 (7 bases). Germline V gene lookup returns CDR1 KGHDR and CDR2 SFDVKD. Trimming stripped 4 bases from V and 5 bases from J, with 16 bases between. CDR3 length: 16 residues. In DNA, the CDR3 is TGTGCCACCAGTGACCCAAGGAGGGGGCGTACCGGGGAGCTGTTTTTT. Translated, it gives CATSDPRRGRTGELFF.